This is a list of T cell receptor beta chains from one sample in a study of blood T cell repertoires in COVID-19. TCRdb's copy holds only in-frame clones and misses some; the assay was immunoSEQ multiplex PCR. The repertoire holds about 280,000 clones, with about four fifths as singletons. Material for sequencing was peripheral blood. These TCRs come from a woman in her forties or fifties who had recovered from COVID-19. The CDR3 runs from the conserved cysteine through the conserved F or W. The order of the fields is J gene, clone size, D gene, V gene, CDR3 DNA, CDR3 protein. A D gene is named only where the DNA matches it firmly. Some rows mark clone size as missing; the rest say once, few, many or name a class of expanded clone.

TRBJ2-7	few	TRBD1	TRBV18	TGTGCCAGCTCACCACCGGGACAGGGGTTCTCCTACGAGCAGTACTTC	CASSPPGQGFSYEQYF
TRBJ2-2	once	TRBD2	TRBV27	TGTGCCAGCAGTTTAGAGGGCCCGGGGGGCACCGGGGAGCTGTTTTTT	CASSLEGPGGTGELFF
TRBJ2-7	NA	TRBD1	TRBV7-2	TGTGCCAGCAGCCCAGGGACAGTAGAGAGGTACTTC	CASSPGTVERYF
TRBJ1-5	NA	NA	TRBV4-3	TGCGCCAGCAGCCAAGAAAGAGTGTTCCAGCCCCAGCATTTT	CASSQERVFQPQHF
TRBJ2-2	NA	NA	TRBV3-1/TRBV3-2	TGTGCCAGCAGCCAGAGATCCCAAGCTGGGGAGCTGTTTTTT	CASSQRSQAGELFF
TRBJ1-2	NA	TRBD1	TRBV25-1	TGTGCCAGCAGTAGTCCAGACAGGGGAATCTATGGCTACACCTTC	CASSSPDRGIYGYTF
TRBJ2-3	NA	NA	TRBV2	TGTGCCAGCAGTGGTGCGGGGGCCGGCACAGATACGCAGTATTTT	CASSGAGAGTDTQYF
TRBJ2-1	NA	TRBD2	TRBV4-2	TGTGCCAGCAGCCCCAGGGCGGGAGTACCCAATGAGCAGTTCTTC	CASSPRAGVPNEQFF
TRBJ1-1	once	NA	TRBV28	TGTGCCAGCAGTTTTCCCTTGAACACTGAAGCTTTCTTT	CASSFPLNTEAFF
TRBJ2-7	NA	NA	TRBV30	TGTGCCTGGGGTGGGGGCCAAAAAGGGGCTAAATCCTACGAGCAGTACTTC	CAWGGGQKGAKSYEQYF
TRBJ1-5	NA	TRBD1	TRBV18	TGTGCCAGCTCGACAGGGGGCAACCAGCCCCAGCATTTT	CASSTGGNQPQHF
TRBJ2-1	NA	TRBD1	TRBV11-3	TGTGCCAGCAGCCCCAAACAGGGGGCGCGGTACAATGAGCAGTTCTTC	CASSPKQGARYNEQFF
TRBJ1-6	NA	NA	TRBV25-1	TGTGCCAGCAGTGAAGCTAGTAGCTCCTATAATTCACCCCTCCACTTT	CASSEASSSYNSPLHF
TRBJ1-2	NA	NA	TRBV27	TGTGCCAGCAGTTTCCGATCCGGGATTAATGGCTACACCTTC	CASSFRSGINGYTF
TRBJ2-7	NA	TRBD1	TRBV7-2	TGTGCCAGCAGCCAGCAGACAGGGGTCTACGAGCAGTACTTC	CASSQQTGVYEQYF
TRBJ1-5	NA	NA	TRBV19	TGTGCCAGTAGTAGACAGAGTCAAAGTCAGCCCCAGCATTTT	CASSRQSQSQPQHF
TRBJ2-1	NA	NA	TRBV28	TGTGCCAGCAGTCCTGACTTCGGGCAGTTCTTC	CASSPDFGQFF
TRBJ2-2	NA	TRBD2	TRBV7-2	TGTGCCAGCAGCTTCGGGGGTAGCGGGACTCCCGGGGAGCTGTTTTTT	CASSFGGSGTPGELFF
TRBJ2-1	NA	TRBD2	TRBV30	TGTGCCTGGTCTGTAGCGGGGTACAATGAGCAGTTCTTC	CAWSVAGYNEQFF
TRBJ1-4	NA	TRBD1	TRBV9	TGTGCCAGCAACAGGGGTGGTGGGAATGAAAAACTGTTTTTT	CASNRGGGNEKLFF
TRBJ2-7	NA	NA	TRBV7-3	TGTGCCAGCAGCTCCCCGGGGCAGTACTTC	CASSSPGQYF
TRBJ1-1	NA	NA	TRBV19	TGTGCCAGTAGTATACGGGGGAACACTGAAGCTTTCTTT	CASSIRGNTEAFF